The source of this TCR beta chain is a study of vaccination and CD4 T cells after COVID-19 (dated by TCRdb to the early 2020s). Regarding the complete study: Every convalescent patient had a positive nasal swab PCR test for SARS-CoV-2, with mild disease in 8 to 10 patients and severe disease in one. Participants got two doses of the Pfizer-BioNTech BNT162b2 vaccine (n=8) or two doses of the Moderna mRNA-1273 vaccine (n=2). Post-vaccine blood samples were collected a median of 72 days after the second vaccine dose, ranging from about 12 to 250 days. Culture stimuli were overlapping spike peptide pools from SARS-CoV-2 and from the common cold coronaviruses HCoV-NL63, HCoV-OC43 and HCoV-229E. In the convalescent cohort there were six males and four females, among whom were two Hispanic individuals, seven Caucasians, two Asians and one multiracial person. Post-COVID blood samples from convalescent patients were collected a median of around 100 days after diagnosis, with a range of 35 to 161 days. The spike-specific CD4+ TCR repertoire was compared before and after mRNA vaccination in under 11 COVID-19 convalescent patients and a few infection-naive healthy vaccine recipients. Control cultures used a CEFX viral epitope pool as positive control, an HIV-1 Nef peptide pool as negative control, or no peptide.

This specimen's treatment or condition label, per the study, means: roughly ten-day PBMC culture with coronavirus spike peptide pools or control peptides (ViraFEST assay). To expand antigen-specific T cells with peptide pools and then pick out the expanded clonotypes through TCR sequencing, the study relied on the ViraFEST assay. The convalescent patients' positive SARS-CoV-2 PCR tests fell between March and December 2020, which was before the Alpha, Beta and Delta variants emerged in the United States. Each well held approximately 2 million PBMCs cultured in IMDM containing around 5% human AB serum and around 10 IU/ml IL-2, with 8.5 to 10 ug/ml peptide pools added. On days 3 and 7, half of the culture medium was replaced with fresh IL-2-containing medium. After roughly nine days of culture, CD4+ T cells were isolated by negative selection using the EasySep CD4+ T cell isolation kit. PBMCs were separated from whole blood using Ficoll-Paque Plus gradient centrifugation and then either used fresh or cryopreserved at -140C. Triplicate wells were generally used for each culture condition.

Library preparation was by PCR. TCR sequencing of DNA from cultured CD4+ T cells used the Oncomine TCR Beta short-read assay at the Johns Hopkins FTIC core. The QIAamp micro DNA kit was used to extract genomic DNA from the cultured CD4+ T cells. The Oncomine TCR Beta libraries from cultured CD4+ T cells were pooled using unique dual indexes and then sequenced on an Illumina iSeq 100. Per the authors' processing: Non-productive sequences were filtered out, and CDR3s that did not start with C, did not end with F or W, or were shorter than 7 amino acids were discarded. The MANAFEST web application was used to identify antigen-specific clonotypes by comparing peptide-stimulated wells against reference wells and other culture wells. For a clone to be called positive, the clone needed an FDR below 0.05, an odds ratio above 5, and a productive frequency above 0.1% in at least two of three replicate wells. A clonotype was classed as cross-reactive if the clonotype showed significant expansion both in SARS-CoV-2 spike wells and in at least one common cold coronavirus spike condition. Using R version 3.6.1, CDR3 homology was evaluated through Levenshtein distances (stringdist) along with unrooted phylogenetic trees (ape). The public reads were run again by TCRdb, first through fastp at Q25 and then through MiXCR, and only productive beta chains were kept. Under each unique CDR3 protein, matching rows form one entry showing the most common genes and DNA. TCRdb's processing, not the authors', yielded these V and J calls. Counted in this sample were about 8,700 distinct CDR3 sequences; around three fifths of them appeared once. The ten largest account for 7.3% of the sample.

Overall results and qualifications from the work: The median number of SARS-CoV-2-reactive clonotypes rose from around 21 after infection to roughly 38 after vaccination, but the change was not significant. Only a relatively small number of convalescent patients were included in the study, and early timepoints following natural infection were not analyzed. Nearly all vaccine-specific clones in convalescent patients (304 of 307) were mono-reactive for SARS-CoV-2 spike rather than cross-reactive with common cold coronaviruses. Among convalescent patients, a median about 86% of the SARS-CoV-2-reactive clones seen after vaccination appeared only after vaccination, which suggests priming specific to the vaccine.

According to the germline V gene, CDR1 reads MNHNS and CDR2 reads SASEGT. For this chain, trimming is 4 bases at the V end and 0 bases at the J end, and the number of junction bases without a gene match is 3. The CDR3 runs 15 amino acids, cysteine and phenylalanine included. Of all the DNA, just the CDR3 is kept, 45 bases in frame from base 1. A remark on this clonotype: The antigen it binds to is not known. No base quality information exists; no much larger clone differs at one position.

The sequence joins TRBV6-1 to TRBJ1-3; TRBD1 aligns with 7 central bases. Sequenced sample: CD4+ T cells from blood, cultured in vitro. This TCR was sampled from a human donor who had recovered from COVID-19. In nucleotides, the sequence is TGTGCCAGCAGTGTTTACAGGGGCTCTGGAAACACCATATATTTT. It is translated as CASSVYRGSGNTIYF.